One sample yielded the 24 T cell receptor beta chains listed below, sequenced in a study of glioma-infiltrating T cells after dendritic cell vaccination. TCRdb keeps only in-frame clones here, not all; method: immunoSEQ multiplex PCR. Among approximately 64,000 clones listed, around 86% were seen once. Specimen: blood, collected before dendritic cell vaccination. These receptors came from a human donor with glioblastoma.

The gene calls are TRBV10-2 and TRBJ1-6, with a possible D match to TRBD1 (6 bases). V shed 6 bases and J shed 10 bases, with 16 bases lying between them. Germline V gives CDR1 WSHSY, CDR2 SAAADI. CDR3 length: 14 amino acids. In DNA form, the CDR3 reads TGCGCCAGCAGCGCGGACAGACGGGTCTCACCCCTCCACTTT. Protein: CASSADRRVSPLHF.

The sample holds a few counts of this clone. The chain carries TRBV19 and TRBJ2-2; TRBD2 agrees at 11 bases. CDR1 is LNHDA, CDR2 SQIVND, per germline (reference sequence). After removal of 3 bases from V and 7 bases from J, the junction contained 7 bases not matched to a gene. CDR3 length equals 16 residues. CDR3 nucleotide sequence: TGTGCCAGTAGTATTGGAGCTAGCGGGGGGATCGGGGAGCTGTTTTTT. Amino acid sequence: CASSIGASGGIGELFF.

The chain is built from TRBV5-6 and TRBJ2-5; 8 nucleotides line up with TRBD2. The CDR3 is made up of 16 amino acids. Germline lookup yields CDR1 SGHDT and CDR2 YYEEEE. The J segment lost 0 bases and the V segment lost 4 bases, leaving 8 bases of the junction unmatched. CDR3 residues: CASSDIAGLYQETQYF. The CDR3 DNA is TGTGCCAGCAGCGATATAGCGGGGTTGTACCAAGAGACCCAGTACTTC.

V is TRBV29-1 and J is TRBJ1-1, with 7 bases matching TRBD1. Germline lookup yields CDR1 SQVTM and CDR2 ANQGSEA. Trimming at V came to 7 bases and at J to 5 bases, leaving 10 bases not matched to a gene. This CDR3 is built from 13 residues. CDR3 in DNA: TGCAGCGCTGCAACAGGGGTTGTTACTGAAGCTTTCTTT. Its translation: CSAATGVVTEAFF.

This clone was counted once. The rearrangement joins TRBV18 to TRBJ1-1; D not resolved. In germline, CDR1 is KGHSH, CDR2 LQKENI. The CDR3 runs to 15 residues. Trimming removed 1 base from V and 1 base from J, with 10 bases in between. In nucleotides, the CDR3 is TGTGCCAGCTCACCACGACGCGGGGAGAACACTGAAGCTTTCTTT. Amino acid sequence: CASSPRRGENTEAFF.

The V call is TRBV5-1, the J call TRBJ2-5; TRBD2 matches 10 bases. Trimming at V came to 0 bases and at J to 4 bases, leaving 15 bases not matched to a gene. The CDR3 runs 19 residues. Germline assignment: CDR1 SGHRS and CDR2 YFSETQ. The CDR3 spells CASSLVGASGGQGGETQYF. CDR3 coding DNA: TGCGCCAGCAGCTTGGTGGGGGCTAGCGGGGGCCAAGGTGGAGAGACCCAGTACTTC. The complete variable domain, with remaining parts taken from reference TRBV5-1 and TRBJ2-5, reads KAGVTQTPRYLIKTRGQQVTLSCSPISGHRSVSWYQQTPGQGLQFLFEYFSETQRNKGNFPGRFSGRQFSNSRSEMNVSTLELGDSALYLCASSLVGASGGQGGETQYFGPGTRLLVL.

J is TRBJ1-2 and V is TRBV5-1; D remains unclear. The CDR3 contains 14 residues. The germline gives CDR1 SGHRS, CDR2 YFSETQ. Trimming removed 4 bases at V and 7 bases at J, with 17 bases between. The CDR3 is CASSLPGRESGYTF. CDR3 DNA: TGCGCCAGCAGCCTACCGGGGAGGGAGTCTGGCTACACCTTC.

The chain links TRBV28 to TRBJ2-5, with 9 bases identical to TRBD1. The better agreement between TRBJ2-7 and the DNA end casts doubt on the J call. The CDR3 spans 16 residues. Germline CDR1 and CDR2: MDHEN and SYDVKM. The CDR3 loop reads CASSPPRGTGYYEQYF. The CDR3 DNA follows: TGTGCCAGCAGTCCGCCCAGGGGGACAGGGTATTACGAGCAGTACTTC.

V usage is TRBV7-2 and J usage is TRBJ2-1; D is unresolved. The CDR3 covers 12 residues. From germline, CDR1 is SGHTA and CDR2 FQGNSA. Trimming took 7 bases from V and 0 from J, leaving 4 bases between them. CDR3 in DNA: TGTGCCAGCACCCTCTCCTACAATGAGCAGTTCTTC. It codes for CASTLSYNEQFF. The full variable domain, with the rest looked up from reference TRBV7-2 and TRBJ2-1, is GAGVSQSPSNKVTEKGKDVELRCDPISGHTALYWYRQSLGQGLEFLIYFQGNSAPDKSGLPSDRFSAERTGGSVSTLTIQRTQQEDSAVYLCASTLSYNEQFFGPGTRLTVL.

This CDR3 is CASSDQGLPRDTQYF. CDR3 coding DNA: TGCGCCAGCAGTGACCAAGGACTACCAAGGGATACGCAGTATTTT. The chain is built from TRBV10-2 and TRBJ2-3; D perhaps matches TRBD2 (6 bases). There are 15 residues in the CDR3. Trimming stripped 3 bases from V and 6 bases from J, with 16 bases between. The germline V gene has CDR1 WSHSY and CDR2 SAAADI.

The chain carries TRBV7-8 and TRBJ2-2; 14 positions agree with TRBD2. This CDR3 contains 16 residues. Germline V CDR1 and CDR2: SGHVS, FQNEAQ. Trimming took 5 bases from V and 5 from J; bases not matched to a gene: 4. CDR3 nucleotide sequence: TGTGCCAGCAGCAGCCGGACTAGCGGGGGGACCGGGGAGCTGTTTTTT. Its protein product is CASSSRTSGGTGELFF.

This CDR3 is CASSLVRTATNEKLFF. CDR3 DNA sequence: TGTGCCAGCAGCTTAGTACGAACTGCAACTAATGAAAAACTGTTTTTT. The V gene is TRBV7-2, the J gene TRBJ1-4; the D is unclear. CDR1 and CDR2 from the germline V gene are SGHTA and FQGNSA. The CDR3 loop spans 16 amino acids. V lost 1 base and J 0 bases, leaving 9 bases between the germline ends. The full variable domain, with the rest looked up from reference TRBV7-2 and TRBJ1-4, is GAGVSQSPSNKVTEKGKDVELRCDPISGHTALYWYRQSLGQGLEFLIYFQGNSAPDKSGLPSDRFSAERTGGSVSTLTIQRTQQEDSAVYLCASSLVRTATNEKLFFGSGTQLSVL.

The chain links TRBV5-4 to TRBJ1-2, with 11 bases matching TRBD1. Germline V gene lookup returns CDR1 SGHNT and CDR2 YYREEE (reference sequence). The ends lost 1 base at V and 4 bases at J; junction bases unmatched: 3. This CDR3 is built from 15 residues. CDR3 sequence: CASSLSGTGGYGYTF. The DNA of the CDR3 is TGTGCCAGCAGCTTGTCCGGGACAGGGGGCTATGGCTACACCTTC.

This clone was counted once. The chain couples TRBV27 to TRBJ2-3; 8 bases fit TRBD2. With 6 bases clipped from V and 8 bases from J, the junction kept 7 bases outside the gene matches. Germline CDR1 MNHEY, CDR2 SMNVEV (reference sequence). The CDR3 spans 13 residues. DNA for the CDR3: TGTGCCAGCAGCTCCAATCTAGCGGGTACGCAGTATTTT. Translated: CASSSNLAGTQYF.

A few counts support this clone. The chain recombines TRBV29-1 with TRBJ2-3; D possibly corresponds to TRBD1 (5 bases). In germline, CDR1 is SQVTM, CDR2 ANQGSEA. Trimming removed 2 bases from V and 6 bases from J, with 15 bases in between. The CDR3 runs 14 residues. The CDR3 protein is CSVELGQGLDTQYF. The CDR3 DNA reads TGCAGCGTTGAACTGGGTCAGGGCTTGGATACGCAGTATTTT.

The J gene is TRBJ1-6, the V gene TRBV4-1, with D perhaps matching TRBD1 (6 bases). V shed 2 bases and J shed 8 bases, with 10 bases lying between them. This CDR3 region has 14 residues. Germline V lookup: CDR1 MGHRA, CDR2 YSYEKL. The CDR3 loop reads CASSQYGGDSPLHF. CDR3 in DNA: TGCGCCAGCAGCCAATATGGGGGCGATTCACCCCTCCACTTT.

This clone came up once. V and J are TRBV4-1 and TRBJ2-3, with 13 bases that match TRBD2. V shed 3 bases, J shed 3 bases, and the junction held 3 bases outside the gene matches. This CDR3 is 16 amino acids long. From germline, CDR1 is MGHRA and CDR2 YSYEKL. The DNA for the CDR3 is TGCGCCAGCAGCCAGTTACTAGCGGGGGGGACAGATACGCAGTATTTT. It codes for CASSQLLAGGTDTQYF.

The chain recombines TRBV6-5 with TRBJ2-6; D is perhaps TRBD1 (5 bases). Trimming pared 3 bases from V and 0 bases from J, leaving 9 bases between. The CDR3 runs 16 residues. Germline-derived CDR1 and CDR2 are MNHEY and SVGAGI. The CDR3, as DNA: TGTGCCAGCAGTTATTACAGGCTCTCTGGGGCCAACGTCCTGACTTTC. Protein product: CASSYYRLSGANVLTF.

The V call is TRBV30, the J call TRBJ2-1, with D tentatively TRBD2 (6 bases). Looked up from germline, CDR1 is GTSNPN and CDR2 is SVGIG (reference sequence). The CDR3 length is 14 residues. The V and J ends lost 0 bases and 4 bases respectively, with 10 bases between them. The CDR3, as DNA: TGTGCCTGGAGTGTAGGGACTTATTACAATGAGCAGTTCTTC. Translation gives CAWSVGTYYNEQFF.

V is TRBV7-9 and J is TRBJ2-2; 11 positions agree with TRBD1. CDR1 and CDR2 from the germline V gene are SEHNR and FQNEAQ (reference sequence). With 3 bases clipped from V and 5 bases from J, the junction kept 2 bases outside the gene matches. The CDR3 extends over 15 amino acids. CDR3 coding DNA: TGTGCCAGCAGCTTCCGGGACAGGGGGACCGGGGAGCTGTTTTTT. This sequence encodes CASSFRDRGTGELFF.

The CDR3 DNA reads as TGCAGCGTTAGACAGGACGGGGCTAATGAAAAACTGTTTTTT. Its translation: CSVRQDGANEKLFF. This rearrangement joins TRBV29-1 to TRBJ1-4; D might be TRBD1 (6 bases). Between the trimmed V and J ends, which lost 5 bases and 3 bases, there was a span of 13 bases. This CDR3 has 14 residues. Germline loops: CDR1 SQVTM, CDR2 ANQGSEA.

Only a few counts were recorded for this clone. This rearrangement joins TRBV5-6 to TRBJ1-4; 9 bases map to TRBD1. The J segment lost 10 bases and the V segment lost 3 bases, leaving 4 bases of the junction unmatched. Germline values: CDR1 SGHDT, CDR2 YYEEEE. The CDR3 extends over 13 amino acids. Written as DNA, the CDR3 is TGTGCCAGCAGCTGGGGGACAGGGACAAAACTGTTTTTT. The encoded protein is CASSWGTGTKLFF.

This chain uses TRBV6-5 with TRBJ2-7, with D maybe TRBD2 (5 bases). CDR3 size: 15 residues. The germline V gene has CDR1 MNHEY and CDR2 SVGAGI. Trimming left V 2 bases short and J 1 base short, with 12 bases between. This CDR3 is CASSYGRGRSYEQYF. CDR3 in DNA: TGTGCCAGCAGTTACGGTCGGGGAAGATCCTACGAGCAGTACTTC.

The chain is built from TRBV7-9 and TRBJ2-1; tentative D call: TRBD1 (5 bases). The CDR3 has 16 amino acids. Trimming took 5 bases from V and 5 from J, leaving 19 bases between them. Germline-derived CDR1 and CDR2 are SEHNR and FQNEAQ (reference sequence). The CDR3 bases are TGTGCCAGCAGCCGCCGAATGGGTATGGGGCACAATGAGCAGTTCTTC. This encodes CASSRRMGMGHNEQFF.